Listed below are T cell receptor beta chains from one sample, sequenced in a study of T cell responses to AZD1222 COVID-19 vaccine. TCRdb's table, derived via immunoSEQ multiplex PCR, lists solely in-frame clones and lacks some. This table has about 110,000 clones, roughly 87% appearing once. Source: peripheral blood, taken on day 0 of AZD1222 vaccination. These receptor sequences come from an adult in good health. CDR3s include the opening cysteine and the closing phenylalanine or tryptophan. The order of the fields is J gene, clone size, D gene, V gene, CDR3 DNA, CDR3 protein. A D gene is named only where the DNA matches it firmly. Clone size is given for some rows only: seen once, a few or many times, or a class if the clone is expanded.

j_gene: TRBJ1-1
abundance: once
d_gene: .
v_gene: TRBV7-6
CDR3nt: TGTGCCAGCAGCCGCGTCGGGGGGGAAGACACTGAAGCTTTCTTT
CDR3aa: CASSRVGGEDTEAFF

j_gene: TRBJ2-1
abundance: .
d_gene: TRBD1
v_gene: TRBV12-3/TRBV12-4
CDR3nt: TGTGCCAGCACCCGACAGGGCAATGAGCAGTTCTTC
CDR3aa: CASTRQGNEQFF

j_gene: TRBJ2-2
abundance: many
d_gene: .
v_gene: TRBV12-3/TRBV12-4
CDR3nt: TGTGCCAGCAGACTCACCGGGGAGCTGTTTTTT
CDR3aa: CASRLTGELFF

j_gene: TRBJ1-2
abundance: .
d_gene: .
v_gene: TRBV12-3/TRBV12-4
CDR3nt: TGTGCCAGCAGTCCGGACAACTATGGCTACACCTTC
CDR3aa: CASSPDNYGYTF

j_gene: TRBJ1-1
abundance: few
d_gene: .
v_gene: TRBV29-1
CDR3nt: TGCAGCGTTGAAGTAGGGCAGGGGAACACTGAAGCTTTCTTT
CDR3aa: CSVEVGQGNTEAFF

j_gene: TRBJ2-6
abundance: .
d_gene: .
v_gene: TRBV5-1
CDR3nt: TGCGCCAGCAGCTTGGGGCAGGGGAAGGCTGGGGCCAACGTCCTGACTTTC
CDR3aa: CASSLGQGKAGANVLTF

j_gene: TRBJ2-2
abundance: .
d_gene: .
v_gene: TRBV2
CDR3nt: TGTGCCAGCAGTGATCGTAGGGAAGGGGAGCTGTTTTTT
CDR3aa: CASSDRREGELFF

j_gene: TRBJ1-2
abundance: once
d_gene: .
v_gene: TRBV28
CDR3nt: TGTGCCAGCAGTTTACAACAGGGCTATGGCTACACCTTC
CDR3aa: CASSLQQGYGYTF

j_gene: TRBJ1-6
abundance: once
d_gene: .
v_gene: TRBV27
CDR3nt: TGTGCCAGCAGTTTATTTAGTGGAAGTGATTCACCCCTCCACTTT
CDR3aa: CASSLFSGSDSPLHF

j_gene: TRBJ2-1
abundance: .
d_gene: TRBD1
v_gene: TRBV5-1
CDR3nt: TGCGCCAGCAGCACGTACAGGGGGACGAGGCCGACGGACAATGAGCAGTTCTTC
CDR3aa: CASSTYRGTRPTDNEQFF

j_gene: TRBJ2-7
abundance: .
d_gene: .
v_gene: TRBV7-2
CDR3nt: TGTGCCAGCAGTCTTACAGGGAATGAGCAGTACTTC
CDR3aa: CASSLTGNEQYF

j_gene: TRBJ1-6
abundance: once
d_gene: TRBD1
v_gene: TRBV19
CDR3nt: TGTGCCAGTAGTACCCCGGGACAGGGGGCCAGGTATTCACCCCTCCACTTT
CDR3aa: CASSTPGQGARYSPLHF

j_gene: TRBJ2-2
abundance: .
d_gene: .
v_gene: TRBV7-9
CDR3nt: TGTGCCAGCAGCGTACTACAGGCCGGGGAGCTGTTTTTT
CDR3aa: CASSVLQAGELFF

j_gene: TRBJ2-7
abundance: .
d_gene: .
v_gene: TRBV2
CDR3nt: TGTGCCAGCAAGGTGGGCGGGCAGGGAGGCCACGAGCAGTACTTC
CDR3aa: CASKVGGQGGHEQYF

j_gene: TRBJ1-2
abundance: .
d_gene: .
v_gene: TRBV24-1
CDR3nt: TGTGCCACCAGTGACCCCGGGAATGGCTACACCTTC
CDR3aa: CATSDPGNGYTF

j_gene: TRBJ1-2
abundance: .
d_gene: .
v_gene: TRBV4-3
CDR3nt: TGCGCCAGCAGCCAAGATACAGGGAACTATGGCTACACCTTC
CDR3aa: CASSQDTGNYGYTF

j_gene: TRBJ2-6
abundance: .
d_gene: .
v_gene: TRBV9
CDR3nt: TGTGCCAGCAGCGCTTTCAGGAGCTCTGGGGCCAACGTCCTGACTTTC
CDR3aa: CASSAFRSSGANVLTF

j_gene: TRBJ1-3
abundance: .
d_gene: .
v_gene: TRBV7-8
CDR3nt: TGTGCCAGCAGCTTAGTCGCCTCTGGAAACACCATATATTTT
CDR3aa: CASSLVASGNTIYF

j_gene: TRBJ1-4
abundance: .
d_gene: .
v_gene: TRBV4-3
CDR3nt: TGCGCCAGCAGCCAAGAAATAGTTTTGGGGAATGAAAAACTGTTTTTT
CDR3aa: CASSQEIVLGNEKLFF

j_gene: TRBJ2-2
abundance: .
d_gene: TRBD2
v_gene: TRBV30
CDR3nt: TGTGCCTGGAGCTCAGCGGGGGCCGGGGAGCTGTTTTTT
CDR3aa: CAWSSAGAGELFF

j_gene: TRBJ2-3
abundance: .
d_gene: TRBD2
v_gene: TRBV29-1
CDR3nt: TGCAGCGTGACCCGGGGGGGGAACACAGATACGCAGTATTTT
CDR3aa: CSVTRGGNTDTQYF

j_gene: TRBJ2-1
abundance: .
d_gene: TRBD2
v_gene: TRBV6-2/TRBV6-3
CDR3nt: TGTGCCAGCAGTTACCCAGCGGGGGGCCCTAGCTCCTACAATGAGCAGTTCTTC
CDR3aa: CASSYPAGGPSSYNEQFF

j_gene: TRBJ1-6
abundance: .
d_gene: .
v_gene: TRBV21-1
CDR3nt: TGTGCCAGCACCTTCAGGTGGTCAGCCGCGCAACCGCCCCTCCACTTT
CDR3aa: CASTFRWSAAQPPLHF